This TCR beta chain was sequenced for a study of memory CD4+ T cells and cytomegalovirus serostatus. Trimming removed 3 bases at V and 5 bases at J, with 11 bases between. Germline loops: CDR1 SGHTS, CDR2 YDEGEE. CDR3 length equals 13 residues. Single viable CD3+CD4+CD8-CD45RO+ cells were sorted as the memory CD4+ T cells. Data came from immunoSEQ multiplex PCR; TCRdb stores just in-frame clones and leaves some out. The sample lists about 42,000 clones, over 70% seen once, with roughly 0.5% in the top ten. J is TRBJ1-1 and V is TRBV5-8; D remains ambiguous. Source material: memory CD4+ T cells from blood. The receptor's source is an adult in good health and CMV-seronegative. In DNA, the CDR3 is TGTGCCAGCAGCTCCCTATTTTGGACTGAAGCTTTCTTT. This encodes CASSSLFWTEAFF. Together with reference TRBV5-8 and TRBJ1-1, the CDR3 gives the full variable domain: EAGVTQSPTHLIKTRGQQATLRCSPISGHTSVYWYQQALGLGLQFLLWYDEGEERNRGNFPPRFSGRQFPNYSSELNVNALELEDSALYLCASSSLFWTEAFFGQGTRLTVV.